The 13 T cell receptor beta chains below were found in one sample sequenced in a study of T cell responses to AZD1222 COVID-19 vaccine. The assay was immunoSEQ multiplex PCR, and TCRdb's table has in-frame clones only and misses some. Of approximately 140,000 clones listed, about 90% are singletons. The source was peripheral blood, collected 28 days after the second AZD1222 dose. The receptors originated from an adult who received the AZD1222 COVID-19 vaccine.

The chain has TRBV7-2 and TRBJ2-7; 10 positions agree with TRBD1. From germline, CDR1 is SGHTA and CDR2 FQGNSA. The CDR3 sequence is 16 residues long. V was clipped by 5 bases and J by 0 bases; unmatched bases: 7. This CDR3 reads CASSQTGGVNSYEQYF. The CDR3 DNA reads TGTGCCAGCAGCCAGACAGGGGGCGTTAACTCCTACGAGCAGTACTTC.

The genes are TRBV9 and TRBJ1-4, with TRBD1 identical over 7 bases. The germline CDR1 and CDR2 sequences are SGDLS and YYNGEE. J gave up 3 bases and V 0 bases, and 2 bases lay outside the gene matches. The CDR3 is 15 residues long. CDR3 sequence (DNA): TGTGCCAGCAGCGTAGGCAGGGGGGCTAATGAAAAACTGTTTTTT. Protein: CASSVGRGANEKLFF.

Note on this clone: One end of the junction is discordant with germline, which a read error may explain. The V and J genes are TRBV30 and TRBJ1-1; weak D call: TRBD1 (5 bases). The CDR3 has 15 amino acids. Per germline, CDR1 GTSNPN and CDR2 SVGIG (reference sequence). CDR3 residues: CAWEGAFQVNTEAFF. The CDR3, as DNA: TGTGCCTGGGAAGGGGCATTTCAAGTGAATACTGAAGCTTTCTTT.

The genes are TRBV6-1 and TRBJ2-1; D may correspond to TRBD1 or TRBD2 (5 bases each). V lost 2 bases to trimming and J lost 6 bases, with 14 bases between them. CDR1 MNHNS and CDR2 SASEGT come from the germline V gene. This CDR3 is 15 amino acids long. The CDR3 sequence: CASSERGAGPNEQFF. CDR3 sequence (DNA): TGTGCCAGCAGTGAAAGGGGCGCGGGCCCCAATGAGCAGTTCTTC.

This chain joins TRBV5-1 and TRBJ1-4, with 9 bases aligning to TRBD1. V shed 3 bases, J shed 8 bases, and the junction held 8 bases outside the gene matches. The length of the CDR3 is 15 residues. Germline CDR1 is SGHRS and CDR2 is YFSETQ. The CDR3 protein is CASSSTGGSREKLFF. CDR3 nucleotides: TGCGCCAGCAGCTCTACAGGGGGCAGTAGGGAAAAACTGTTTTTT.

CDR3 protein: CASSVGSVGNIQYF. The CDR3 DNA follows: TGTGCCAGCAGCGTGGGTTCTGTCGGAAACATTCAGTACTTC. The chain uses TRBV13 and TRBJ2-4; D is uncertain. This CDR3 region has 14 residues. CDR1 is PRHDT and CDR2 is FYEKMQ in the germline V gene (reference sequence). V shed 5 bases and J shed 6 bases, with 14 bases lying between them.

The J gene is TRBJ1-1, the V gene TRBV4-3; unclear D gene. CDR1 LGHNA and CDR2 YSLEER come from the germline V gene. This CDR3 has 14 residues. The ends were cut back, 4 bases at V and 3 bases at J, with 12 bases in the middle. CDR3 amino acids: CASSLTVSDTEAFF. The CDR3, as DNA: TGCGCCAGCAGCCTGACCGTATCCGACACTGAAGCTTTCTTT.

CDR3 in amino acids: CSVGLGGAGELFF. The CDR3 DNA reads TGCAGCGTTGGCCTCGGAGGCGCCGGGGAGCTGTTTTTT. The genes are TRBV29-1 and TRBJ2-2; D perhaps matches TRBD2 (5 bases). CDR3 size: 13 residues. Trimming pared 4 bases from V and 6 bases from J, leaving 12 bases between. Per germline, CDR1 SQVTM and CDR2 ANQGSEA.

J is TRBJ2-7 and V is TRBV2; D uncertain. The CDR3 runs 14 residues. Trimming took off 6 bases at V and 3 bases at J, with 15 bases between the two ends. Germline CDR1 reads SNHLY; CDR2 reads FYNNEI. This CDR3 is CASRWVGSYYEQYF. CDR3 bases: TGTGCCAGCAGGTGGGTGGGCAGTTACTACGAGCAGTACTTC. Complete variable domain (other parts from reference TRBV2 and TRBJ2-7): EPEVTQTPSHQVTQMGQEVILRCVPISNHLYFYWYRQILGQKVEFLVSFYNNEISEKSEIFDDQFSVERPDGSNFTLKIRSTKLEDSAMYFCASRWVGSYYEQYFGPGTRLTVT.

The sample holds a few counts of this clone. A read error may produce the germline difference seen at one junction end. The CDR3 loop reads CASSWSGTSNIHF. The CDR3 DNA sequence: TGCGCCAGCAGCTGGTCTGGGACTAGCAATATCCACTTC. V gene TRBV5-1 combines with J gene TRBJ2-5, with TRBD2 matching over 9 bases. The CDR3 is 13 amino acids. Germline assignment: CDR1 SGHRS and CDR2 YFSETQ.

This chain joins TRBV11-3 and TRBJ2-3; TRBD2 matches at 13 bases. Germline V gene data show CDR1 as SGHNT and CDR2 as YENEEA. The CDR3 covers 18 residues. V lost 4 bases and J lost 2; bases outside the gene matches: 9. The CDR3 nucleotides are TGTGCCAGCAGCTGGACTAGCGGGGGAGGGCTAAACACAGATACGCAGTATTTT. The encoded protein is CASSWTSGGGLNTDTQYF.

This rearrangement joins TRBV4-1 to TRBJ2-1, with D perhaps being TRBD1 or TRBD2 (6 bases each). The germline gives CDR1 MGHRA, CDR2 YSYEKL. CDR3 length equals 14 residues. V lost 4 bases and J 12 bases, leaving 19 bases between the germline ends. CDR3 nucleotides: TGCGCCAGCAGCCCAGGGGACTCCCGGCCTGCGCAGTTCTTC. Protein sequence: CASSPGDSRPAQFF.

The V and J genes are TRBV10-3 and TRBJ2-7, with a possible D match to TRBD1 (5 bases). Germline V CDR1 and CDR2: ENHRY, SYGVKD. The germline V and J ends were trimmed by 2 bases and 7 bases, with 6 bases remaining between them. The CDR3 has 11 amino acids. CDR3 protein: CAISERGEQYF. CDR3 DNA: TGTGCCATCAGTGAGAGGGGAGAGCAGTACTTC.